One and the same sample provided the 18 T cell receptor beta chains below, sequenced in a study of blood T cell repertoires in COVID-19. Profiled with immunoSEQ multiplex PCR; TCRdb holds only in-frame clones, not every one. This sample yields a few hundred thousand clones, of which about 85% are seen a single time; under 3% belongs to the top ten. The source material was PBMCs or T cells enriched from blood (not recorded which). These TCRs come from a woman aged 45-65 years who had recovered from COVID-19.

This clone has only one observation. The chain couples TRBV12-3 or TRBV12-4 to TRBJ1-2; 8 nucleotides agree with TRBD1. The length of the CDR3 is 12 residues. V was pared by 7 bases and J by 7 bases, with 5 bases of the junction left unmatched. CDR3: CASTGGGFGYTF. Here the CDR3 DNA reads TGTGCCAGCACAGGGGGCGGTTTTGGCTACACCTTC.

This rearrangement joins TRBV19 to TRBJ2-2; tentative D call: TRBD2 (5 bases). Germline-derived CDR1 and CDR2 are LNHDA and SQIVND (reference sequence). The CDR3 is 14 residues long. Trimming stripped 5 bases from V and 4 bases from J, with 11 bases between. Written as DNA, the CDR3 is TGTGCCAGTAGTCCGGACCGGGGCACCGGGGAGCTGTTTTTT. Translated, it gives CASSPDRGTGELFF. The complete variable domain, with remaining parts taken from reference TRBV19 and TRBJ2-2, reads DGGITQSPKYLFRKEGQNVTLSCEQNLNHDAMYWYRQDPGQGLRLIYYSQIVNDFQKGDIAEGYSVSREKKESFPLTVTSAQKNPTAFYLCASSPDRGTGELFFGEGSRLTVL.

The chain carries TRBV5-1 and TRBJ2-5, with no clear D. Germline-derived CDR1 and CDR2 are SGHRS and YFSETQ. V gave up 4 bases and J gave up 5 bases, with 9 bases separating them. The CDR3 has 12 residues. CDR3 loop: CASSLRPETQYF. CDR3 DNA sequence: TGCGCCAGCAGCCTCCGTCCCGAGACCCAGTACTTC.

The gene calls are TRBV4-1 and TRBJ2-1, with D perhaps TRBD2 (5 bases). The germline V gene encodes CDR1 MGHRA and CDR2 YSYEKL. The V gene lost 1 base and the J gene lost 9 bases, with 22 bases spanning the gap. This CDR3 is 17 amino acids long. Here the CDR3 DNA reads TGCGCCAGCAGCCAAGGCGGTGGCGGGTGGACCCTCGGTGAGCAGTTCTTC. Residues: CASSQGGGGWTLGEQFF.

The chain joins TRBV14 to TRBJ1-1; 7 bases fit TRBD1. From germline, CDR1 is SGHDN and CDR2 FVKESK. V trimming: 4 bases; J trimming: 1 base; junction bases outside the gene matches: 6. The CDR3 has 15 amino acids. CDR3 loop: CASSLNRGTNTEAFF. CDR3 bases: TGTGCCAGCAGCCTCAACAGGGGAACGAACACTGAAGCTTTCTTT.

The chain is built from TRBV9 and TRBJ2-5; 9 bases map to TRBD2. The CDR3 spans 15 residues. With 4 bases clipped from V and 5 bases from J, the junction kept 9 bases outside the gene matches. Germline CDR1 is SGDLS and CDR2 is YYNGEE. CDR3 nucleotides: TGTGCCAGCAGCACGGGACTAGCATTTTCGGAGACCCAGTACTTC. Its protein is CASSTGLAFSETQYF.

This clone has just one count. The genes are TRBV5-1 and TRBJ2-1; D possibly corresponds to TRBD2 (6 bases). The CDR3 runs to 14 residues. Deletions cut 0 bases from V and 3 bases from J, with 7 bases between. Germline V gives CDR1 SGHRS, CDR2 YFSETQ. The CDR3 is CASSLGLVYNEQFF. DNA for the CDR3: TGCGCCAGCAGCTTGGGACTAGTCTACAATGAGCAGTTCTTC.

This chain uses TRBV11-2 with TRBJ2-2, with 8 bases lining up with TRBD1. V lost 4 bases and J lost 1; bases outside the gene matches: 8. The CDR3 covers 17 residues. The germline gives CDR1 SGHAT, CDR2 FQNNGV. DNA of the CDR3: TGTGCCAGCAGCTCCCCCCCAGGGGGCGTGAACACCGGGGAGCTGTTTTTT. Its protein product is CASSSPPGGVNTGELFF.

The gene calls are TRBV21-1 and TRBJ2-2; the DNA was not used to check the table's D call, TRBD2. TRBV21-1 is an annotated pseudogene. The CDR3 is 17 amino acids. The CDR3 reads CASTQIAGGANTGELFF. CDR3 in DNA: TGTGCCAGCACCCAAATTGCGGGGGGGGCGAACACCGGGGAGCTGTTTTTT.

The V and J genes are TRBV27 and TRBJ1-1; 7 nucleotides align to TRBD1. J lost 0 bases, V lost 5 bases, and 9 bases had no gene match. CDR1 MNHEY and CDR2 SMNVEV come from the germline V gene (reference sequence). The CDR3 is made up of 16 amino acids. CDR3 sequence: CASSPTKTGLNTEAFF. DNA for the CDR3: TGTGCCAGCAGTCCCACCAAGACAGGGTTGAACACTGAAGCTTTCTTT.

This sequence joins TRBV23-1 and TRBJ1-4; no clear D. Being an ORF, TRBV23-1 has a function that is uncertain. V lost 0 bases, J lost 7 bases, and 6 bases lay in between. There are 13 residues in the CDR3. This chain's CDR3 is CASSQSLGEKLFF. CDR3 nucleotide sequence: TGCGCCAGCAGTCAATCTCTCGGTGAAAAACTGTTTTTT.

V is TRBV27 and J is TRBJ2-1; 7 bases are a match to TRBD1. The CDR3 extends over 15 amino acids. Losses at the gene ends were 6 bases for V and 9 bases for J; bases not matched to a gene: 14. Germline loops: CDR1 MNHEY, CDR2 SMNVEV (reference sequence). The CDR3 region has the DNA TGTGCCAGCAGCCGTGGGGACAGATTAAAGCTTGAGCAGTTCTTC. Protein product: CASSRGDRLKLEQFF.

As DNA, the CDR3 is TGTGCCAGCAGTTTGGCGGGACAGAACTATGGCTACACCTTC. Its protein is CASSLAGQNYGYTF. The V and J genes are TRBV6-2 or TRBV6-3 and TRBJ1-2; 7 positions match TRBD1. J lost 2 bases, V lost 4 bases, and 4 bases had no gene match. The length of the CDR3 is 14 residues. The germline gives CDR1 MNHEY, CDR2 SVGEGT.

V usage is TRBV4-1 and J usage is TRBJ2-5; a possible D gene is TRBD2 (6 bases). The V and J ends lost 6 bases and 4 bases respectively, with 12 bases between them. The CDR3 is made up of 13 amino acids. The germline CDR1 and CDR2 sequences are MGHRA and YSYEKL. This CDR3 reads CASSLGGPETQYF. The CDR3 DNA follows: TGCGCCAGCAGTCTCGGGGGACCAGAGACCCAGTACTTC.

This clone was picked up one time. This rearrangement joins TRBV5-1 to TRBJ2-1; no clear D. The germline V gene encodes CDR1 SGHRS and CDR2 YFSETQ. The CDR3 is 13 amino acids. V shed 0 bases and J shed 6 bases, with 7 bases lying between them. The CDR3 sequence: CASSLGQLNEQFF. The DNA of the CDR3 is TGCGCCAGCAGCTTGGGACAACTCAATGAGCAGTTCTTC.

The chain combines TRBV7-2 with TRBJ1-3, with 7 bases identical to TRBD1. From germline, CDR1 is SGHTA and CDR2 FQGNSA. This CDR3 region has 16 residues. J was trimmed by 0 bases and V by 6 bases; bases with no gene match: 8. The CDR3 here is CASRRTGGNSGNTIYF. CDR3 bases: TGTGCCAGCAGGAGGACAGGAGGTAACTCTGGAAACACCATATATTTT.

The chain combines TRBV7-2 with TRBJ2-5; 7 nucleotides agree with TRBD2. V dropped 1 base and J dropped 5; count of bases not matched to a gene: 4. CDR1 is SGHTA and CDR2 is FQGNSA in the germline V gene. This CDR3 has 14 residues. The CDR3 coding sequence is TGTGCCAGCAGCTTAGGGGGGGGTAGGGAGACCCAGTACTTC. Protein sequence: CASSLGGGRETQYF.

Concerning this clone itself: Other DNA sequences from this sample encode an identical CDR3 as well. The gene calls are TRBV15 and TRBJ1-5, with D possibly being TRBD1 (6 bases). Looked up from germline, CDR1 is LNHNV and CDR2 is YYDKDF (reference sequence). With 1 base removed from V and 4 bases from J, the gap between germline ends came to 11 bases. The CDR3 extends over 15 amino acids. The CDR3 protein is CATSRGGGSNQPQHF. The CDR3 coding sequence is TGTGCCACCAGCAGAGGAGGGGGATCAAATCAGCCCCAGCATTTT.